A selection of T cell receptor beta chains follows, all from one sample in a study of shared clonotypes between healthy human individuals. Profiled with immunoSEQ multiplex PCR; TCRdb holds only in-frame clones, not every one. The sample carries about 2,200,000 clones, just over 90% recorded once. Specimen: naive CD8+ T cells from PBMCs. Receptor source: a man between 18 and 29 years old in good health. Some clones in this sample may be carry-over from other donors' samples. Each CDR3 is given with its conserved first and last residue. D genes are given only for firm matches. A row's size may be missing; if present it is once, few, many or a size class.

NA,NA,TRBV6-1,TRBJ2-7,CASSEAGDEYEQYF,TGTGCCAGCAGTGAAGCAGGGGACGAGTACGAGCAGTACTTC
NA,TRBD1,TRBV4-1,TRBJ2-5,CASSPSGTGEETQYF,TGCGCCAGCAGCCCCTCCGGGACAGGGGAAGAGACCCAGTACTTC
NA,NA,TRBV5-1,TRBJ1-3,CASSLVGDLAGNTIYF,TGCGCCAGCAGCTTGGTGGGGGACTTGGCTGGAAACACCATATATTTT
once,TRBD1,TRBV28,TRBJ2-7,CASTDTGADYEQYF,TGTGCCAGCACAGACACAGGGGCTGATTACGAGCAGTACTTC
NA,TRBD1,TRBV15,TRBJ2-5,CATSTPGTGERETQYF,TGTGCCACCAGCACCCCCGGGACAGGGGAACGGGAGACCCAGTACTTC
NA,NA,TRBV30,TRBJ2-3,CAWSVRTAFGPDTQYF,TGTGCCTGGAGTGTACGTACAGCCTTCGGACCAGATACGCAGTATTTT
NA,NA,TRBV2,TRBJ2-1,CASSGGQGPYNEQFF,TGTGCCAGCAGTGGCGGGCAGGGACCCTACAATGAGCAGTTCTTC
NA,TRBD1,TRBV4-3,TRBJ2-7,CASSPLPGQGDPPYEQYF,TGCGCCAGCAGCCCACTCCCAGGACAGGGGGACCCTCCCTACGAGCAGTACTTC
NA,TRBD1,TRBV11-2,TRBJ1-2,CASSVNRGLGDYGYTF,TGTGCCAGCAGCGTTAACAGGGGGCTTGGGGACTATGGCTACACCTTC
NA,TRBD2,TRBV27,TRBJ2-7,CASSFQRGTYEQYF,TGTGCCAGCAGTTTCCAGCGGGGGACCTACGAGCAGTACTTC
NA,NA,TRBV6-1,TRBJ2-3,CASDPNRPPPDTQYF,TGTGCCAGCGACCCGAACCGGCCCCCCCCAGATACGCAGTATTTT
NA,NA,TRBV7-9,TRBJ1-5,CASSLGPWGNQPQHF,TGTGCCAGCAGCCTGGGCCCTTGGGGCAATCAGCCCCAGCATTTT
once,TRBD1,TRBV9,TRBJ2-7,CASSGTGTHEQYF,TGTGCCAGCAGCGGGACAGGGACCCACGAGCAGTACTTC
NA,TRBD1,TRBV2,TRBJ2-7,CASSLGTGNSYEQYF,TGTGCCAGCAGTCTCGGGACAGGGAATTCCTACGAGCAGTACTTC
NA,TRBD1,TRBV4-3,TRBJ2-7,CASSQGTGGSSYEQYF,TGCGCCAGCAGCCAGGGTACAGGGGGCAGTTCCTACGAGCAGTACTTC
NA,NA,TRBV11-2,TRBJ1-2,CASSLNAGTDGYTF,TGTGCCAGCAGCCTAAATGCAGGGACGGATGGCTACACCTTC
NA,NA,TRBV27,TRBJ2-7,CATSVGARYEQYF,TGTGCCACCTCGGTCGGGGCTCGGTACGAGCAGTACTTC
NA,NA,TRBV2,TRBJ1-2,CASRANANYGYTF,TGTGCCAGCAGGGCGAACGCTAACTATGGCTACACCTTC
NA,TRBD2,TRBV11-2,TRBJ2-5,CASSLDWVAGDLGETQYF,TGTGCCAGCAGCTTAGATTGGGTAGCGGGGGACCTGGGGGAGACCCAGTACTTC
NA,TRBD2,TRBV27,TRBJ2-1,CASSPLAARNNEQFF,TGTGCCAGCAGTCCTCTAGCGGCACGAAACAATGAGCAGTTCTTC
NA,NA,TRBV7-2,TRBJ2-7,CASSPSRISSYEQYF,TGTGCCAGCAGCCCCTCTAGGATAAGCTCCTACGAGCAGTACTTC
NA,TRBD1,TRBV5-1,TRBJ2-7,CASSPKISAGTGDHEQYF,TGCGCCAGCAGCCCGAAGATAAGCGCGGGGACAGGGGACCACGAGCAGTACTTC
NA,NA,TRBV19,TRBJ2-7,CASSAREKDSPHF,TGTGCCAGTAGTGCCCGGGAGAAGGACAGTCCGCACTTC
NA,NA,TRBV9,TRBJ2-2,CASSPPDLSVGELFF,TGTGCCAGCAGCCCCCCCGATTTGTCAGTCGGGGAGCTGTTTTTT
once,NA,TRBV6-1,TRBJ2-2,CASSEKLEGSGAGELFF,TGTGCCAGCAGTGAAAAGTTAGAGGGGTCAGGCGCCGGGGAGCTGTTTTTT
NA,NA,TRBV9,TRBJ1-3,CASGQRPGNTIYF,TGTGCCAGCGGACAGAGGCCTGGAAACACCATATATTTT
NA,NA,TRBV19,TRBJ1-3,CASSLGPSGNTIYF,TGTGCCAGTAGTCTCGGCCCTTCTGGAAACACCATATATTTT
NA,NA,TRBV28,TRBJ2-7,CASSFKGFYEQYF,TGTGCCAGCAGTTTCAAGGGTTTCTACGAGCAGTACTTC